This TCR beta chain was observed in a study of blood T cell repertoires in COVID-19. Study-wide background: Samples representing acute and convalescent COVID-19 were sourced from the United States, Italy and Spain.

The CDR3 loop spans 19 amino acids. The ends lost 2 bases at V and 2 bases at J; junction bases unmatched: 14. Per germline, CDR1 LGHDT and CDR2 YNNKEL (reference sequence). Method: immunoSEQ multiplex PCR; TCRdb's copy keeps in-frame clones and lacks some. Here the sample spans 250,000 to 350,000 clones, roughly 90% being singletons. This clonotype originated in a woman under 30 who had recovered from COVID-19. The chain recombines TRBV3-1 (or the pseudogene TRBV3-2) with TRBJ2-3, with 9 positions matching TRBD2. The sequencing input was PBMCs or T cells enriched from blood (not recorded which). CDR3 sequence: CASSQFRLLAGHNTDTQYF. DNA of the CDR3: TGTGCCAGCAGCCAATTCAGGCTCCTAGCGGGGCATAACACAGATACGCAGTATTTT.